This T cell receptor beta chain was recorded in a study of cytomegalovirus exposure and HLA in healthy donors. Study-wide points: V- and J-gene trimming of TCR beta was linked (in a later analysis) to a missense DCLRE1C variant.

Regarding this clone: Antigen: not known.

Germline loops: CDR1 MDHEN, CDR2 SYDVKM. V was pared by 4 bases and J by 7 bases, with 8 bases of the junction left unmatched. This CDR3 has 14 residues. Use of 60 Vbeta and 13 Jbeta primers characterized the PCR. The repertoire was sequenced with immunoSEQ multiplex PCR; TCRdb's copy has only in-frame clones and lacks some. The sample shows tens of thousands of clones, roughly 78% of them seen only once. The sample consisted of PBMCs. This receptor was obtained from a young man in good health and CMV-seronegative. V is TRBV28 and J is TRBJ1-2, with 8 bases matching TRBD1. In DNA, the CDR3 is TGTGCCAGCAGTTCGAGGCAGGGGGCGGTTGGCTACACCTTC. It encodes CASSSRQGAVGYTF.